These T cell receptor beta chains were read from a single sample in a study of blood T cell repertoires in COVID-19. Here immunoSEQ multiplex PCR was the method, and the copy in TCRdb shows in-frame clones only, minus some. Found here are some 150,000 clones, about four fifths of them singletons; the top ten hold over 7.5%. What was sequenced was peripheral blood. These receptors were taken from a woman aged 55-69 years with active or convalescent COVID-19. The CDR3 runs from the conserved cysteine through the conserved F or W. The order of the fields is J gene, clone size, V gene, D gene, CDR3 protein, CDR3 DNA. A D gene is named only where the DNA matches it firmly. Expanded clones are given a class, and other clones once, few, many or no size at all.

j_gene: TRBJ2-7; abundance: few; v_gene: TRBV7-2; d_gene: TRBD1; CDR3aa: CASSRPGTGVVEQYF; CDR3nt: TGTGCCAGCAGCCGCCCCGGGACAGGGGTGGTCGAGCAGTACTTC
j_gene: TRBJ2-5; abundance: -; v_gene: TRBV7-2; d_gene: TRBD1; CDR3aa: CASSLSGDRGLGTQYF; CDR3nt: TGTGCCAGCAGCTTATCGGGGGACAGGGGACTTGGGACCCAGTACTTC
j_gene: TRBJ2-7; abundance: few; v_gene: TRBV11-2; d_gene: -; CDR3aa: CASSLGGGVFYEQYF; CDR3nt: TGTGCCAGCAGCTTAGGAGGCGGGGTCTTCTACGAGCAGTACTTC
j_gene: TRBJ2-5; abundance: -; v_gene: TRBV7-9; d_gene: TRBD2; CDR3aa: CASSPGLAGTRETQYF; CDR3nt: TGTGCCAGCAGTCCAGGACTAGCGGGCACCCGAGAGACCCAGTACTTC
j_gene: TRBJ1-2; abundance: -; v_gene: TRBV19; d_gene: -; CDR3aa: CASSIVQASYGYTF; CDR3nt: TGTGCCAGTAGTATAGTTCAAGCCTCCTATGGCTACACCTTC
j_gene: TRBJ1-1; abundance: once; v_gene: TRBV11-2; d_gene: -; CDR3aa: CASKLRGTEAFF; CDR3nt: TGTGCCAGCAAGCTCCGGGGCACTGAAGCTTTCTTT
j_gene: TRBJ2-1; abundance: -; v_gene: TRBV5-4; d_gene: TRBD2; CDR3aa: CASSSRTSGSYNEQFF; CDR3nt: TGTGCCAGCAGCTCGAGGACTAGCGGGAGCTACAATGAGCAGTTCTTC
j_gene: TRBJ1-2; abundance: -; v_gene: TRBV19; d_gene: -; CDR3aa: CASSTPTVGRANYGYTF; CDR3nt: TGTGCCAGTAGTACCCCGACCGTGGGCAGAGCTAACTATGGCTACACCTTC
j_gene: TRBJ1-6; abundance: -; v_gene: TRBV6-2/TRBV6-3; d_gene: TRBD1; CDR3aa: CASSRDSQNSPLHF; CDR3nt: TGTGCCAGCAGTCGGGACAGTCAGAATTCACCCCTCCACTTT
j_gene: TRBJ1-5; abundance: -; v_gene: TRBV30; d_gene: TRBD1; CDR3aa: CAWSVQGDQPQHF; CDR3nt: TGTGCCTGGAGTGTACAGGGGGATCAGCCCCAGCATTTT
j_gene: TRBJ1-4; abundance: -; v_gene: TRBV6-5; d_gene: -; CDR3aa: CASSLVATPNEKLFF; CDR3nt: TGTGCCAGCAGCCTCGTGGCCACACCTAATGAAAAACTGTTTTTT
j_gene: TRBJ1-2; abundance: -; v_gene: TRBV24-1; d_gene: -; CDR3aa: CATGRAGHGYTF; CDR3nt: TGTGCCACCGGCAGGGCAGGTCATGGCTACACCTTC
j_gene: TRBJ2-1; abundance: -; v_gene: TRBV11-2; d_gene: TRBD1; CDR3aa: CASSLVPGQGYNEQFF; CDR3nt: TGTGCCAGCAGCTTAGTTCCGGGACAGGGGTACAATGAGCAGTTCTTC
j_gene: TRBJ2-3; abundance: -; v_gene: TRBV5-5; d_gene: TRBD2; CDR3aa: CASSLGTSGGTDTQYF; CDR3nt: TGTGCCAGCAGCCTCGGGACTAGCGGGGGCACAGATACGCAGTATTTT
j_gene: TRBJ1-1; abundance: -; v_gene: TRBV4-2; d_gene: TRBD1; CDR3aa: CASSQVGQGGIKGTEAFF; CDR3nt: TGTGCCAGCAGCCAAGTAGGGCAGGGGGGCATTAAGGGCACTGAAGCTTTCTTT
j_gene: TRBJ2-7; abundance: -; v_gene: TRBV6-5; d_gene: -; CDR3aa: CASSPDYRAQYF; CDR3nt: TGTGCCAGCAGTCCGGACTACAGAGCCCAGTACTTC
j_gene: TRBJ1-1; abundance: few; v_gene: TRBV19; d_gene: TRBD1; CDR3aa: CASSIRQGANTEAFF; CDR3nt: TGTGCCAGTAGTATCCGACAGGGGGCGAACACTGAAGCTTTCTTT
j_gene: TRBJ2-3; abundance: -; v_gene: TRBV29-1; d_gene: -; CDR3aa: CSVDGRGTDTQYF; CDR3nt: TGCAGCGTTGATGGACGGGGTACAGATACGCAGTATTTT
j_gene: TRBJ1-5; abundance: -; v_gene: TRBV6-1; d_gene: -; CDR3aa: CASSEQRRPGQPQHF; CDR3nt: TGTGCCAGCAGTGAACAAAGACGTCCGGGGCAGCCCCAGCATTTT
j_gene: TRBJ1-5; abundance: -; v_gene: TRBV28; d_gene: -; CDR3aa: CASRGLGPQHF; CDR3nt: TGTGCCAGCAGGGGACTCGGGCCCCAGCATTTT
j_gene: TRBJ2-1; abundance: -; v_gene: TRBV6-5; d_gene: TRBD1; CDR3aa: CASSYRDRVSDEQFF; CDR3nt: TGTGCCAGCAGTTACCGGGACAGGGTATCAGATGAGCAGTTCTTC
j_gene: TRBJ1-1; abundance: -; v_gene: TRBV19; d_gene: TRBD1; CDR3aa: CASRLGQGAFF; CDR3nt: TGTGCCAGTAGGTTGGGACAGGGAGCTTTCTTT
j_gene: TRBJ1-1; abundance: -; v_gene: TRBV2; d_gene: -; CDR3aa: CASSYSGTEAFF; CDR3nt: TGTGCCAGCAGTTACAGTGGCACTGAAGCTTTCTTT
j_gene: TRBJ1-3; abundance: -; v_gene: TRBV2; d_gene: TRBD1; CDR3aa: CASGRDRVSGNTIYF; CDR3nt: TGTGCCAGCGGCCGGGACAGGGTCTCTGGAAACACCATATATTTT
j_gene: TRBJ1-1; abundance: -; v_gene: TRBV27; d_gene: -; CDR3aa: CASSLFSGFTEAFF; CDR3nt: TGTGCCAGCAGTTTATTTTCGGGGTTCACTGAAGCTTTCTTT
j_gene: TRBJ2-1; abundance: few; v_gene: TRBV24-1; d_gene: TRBD2; CDR3aa: CATSGGLAGGGEQFF; CDR3nt: TGTGCCACCAGTGGGGGACTAGCGGGGGGCGGTGAGCAGTTCTTC
j_gene: TRBJ2-1; abundance: once; v_gene: TRBV9; d_gene: -; CDR3aa: CASSPYATYYNEQFF; CDR3nt: TGTGCCAGCAGCCCTTACGCTACCTACTACAATGAGCAGTTCTTC
j_gene: TRBJ2-1; abundance: few; v_gene: TRBV23-1; d_gene: TRBD2; CDR3aa: CASSQPLAGSPQIYNEQFF; CDR3nt: TGCGCCAGCAGTCAACCTCTAGCGGGATCCCCTCAAATTTATAATGAGCAGTTCTTC
j_gene: TRBJ2-5; abundance: -; v_gene: TRBV15; d_gene: TRBD1; CDR3aa: CATSSFLDRRETQYF; CDR3nt: TGTGCCACCAGCAGTTTCCTGGACAGGAGGGAGACCCAGTACTTC
j_gene: TRBJ2-5; abundance: -; v_gene: TRBV27; d_gene: -; CDR3aa: CASSNPGLETQYF; CDR3nt: TGTGCCAGCAGTAACCCAGGATTAGAGACCCAGTACTTC
j_gene: TRBJ1-5; abundance: -; v_gene: TRBV21-1; d_gene: -; CDR3aa: CASSKGANGYSNQPQHF; CDR3nt: TGTGCCAGCAGCAAAGGCGCTAACGGGTATAGCAATCAGCCCCAGCATTTT
j_gene: TRBJ2-5; abundance: -; v_gene: TRBV2; d_gene: -; CDR3aa: CASSRLETQYF; CDR3nt: TGTGCCAGCAGCCGACTAGAGACCCAGTACTTC
j_gene: TRBJ2-5; abundance: -; v_gene: TRBV4-2; d_gene: -; CDR3aa: CASSQDTKGEETQYF; CDR3nt: TGTGCCAGCAGCCAAGATACAAAGGGAGAAGAGACCCAGTACTTC
j_gene: TRBJ2-7; abundance: -; v_gene: TRBV11-3; d_gene: -; CDR3aa: CASSLGRGSDEQYF; CDR3nt: TGTGCCAGCAGCTTAGGGCGGGGTTCGGACGAGCAGTACTTC
j_gene: TRBJ1-1; abundance: once; v_gene: TRBV28; d_gene: -; CDR3aa: CASSWGRETREAFF; CDR3nt: TGTGCCAGCAGTTGGGGGCGGGAGACACGGGAAGCTTTCTTT
j_gene: TRBJ2-1; abundance: -; v_gene: TRBV7-9; d_gene: TRBD2; CDR3aa: CASSPKREGRGEQFF; CDR3nt: TGTGCCAGCAGCCCAAAGCGGGAGGGCCGTGGGGAGCAGTTCTTC
j_gene: TRBJ2-1; abundance: once; v_gene: TRBV13; d_gene: -; CDR3aa: CASSLETSNEQFF; CDR3nt: TGTGCCAGCAGCTTAGAGACTAGCAATGAGCAGTTCTTC
j_gene: TRBJ1-1; abundance: -; v_gene: TRBV11-2; d_gene: -; CDR3aa: CASSLGVREGAEAFF; CDR3nt: TGTGCCAGCAGCTTAGGTGTCAGGGAAGGCGCTGAAGCTTTCTTT
j_gene: TRBJ1-5; abundance: -; v_gene: TRBV10-2; d_gene: TRBD1; CDR3aa: CASRQGADYQPQHF; CDR3nt: TGCGCCAGCAGACAGGGGGCGGATTATCAGCCCCAGCATTTT
j_gene: TRBJ2-2; abundance: -; v_gene: TRBV9; d_gene: TRBD1; CDR3aa: CASSVAGQGANTGELFF; CDR3nt: TGTGCCAGCAGCGTAGCGGGACAGGGGGCGAACACCGGGGAGCTGTTTTTT
j_gene: TRBJ1-2; abundance: -; v_gene: TRBV19; d_gene: TRBD1; CDR3aa: CASSTGTDYGYTF; CDR3nt: TGTGCCAGTAGTACCGGGACAGACTATGGCTACACCTTC
j_gene: TRBJ1-1; abundance: -; v_gene: TRBV6-6; d_gene: TRBD1; CDR3aa: CASSLQGFGTEAFF; CDR3nt: TGTGCCAGCAGTTTACAGGGGTTTGGAACTGAAGCTTTCTTT
j_gene: TRBJ2-6; abundance: -; v_gene: TRBV27; d_gene: -; CDR3aa: CASSLRSGANVLTF; CDR3nt: TGTGCCAGCAGTTTGAGGTCTGGGGCCAACGTCCTGACTTTC
j_gene: TRBJ2-3; abundance: -; v_gene: TRBV7-3; d_gene: -; CDR3aa: CASSPGQSTDTQYF; CDR3nt: TGTGCCAGCAGCCCGGGACAAAGCACAGATACGCAGTATTTT
j_gene: TRBJ1-1; abundance: -; v_gene: TRBV30; d_gene: TRBD1; CDR3aa: CAWSDDRDRNTEAFF; CDR3nt: TGTGCCTGGAGTGATGACAGGGATCGGAATACTGAAGCTTTCTTT
j_gene: TRBJ1-3; abundance: -; v_gene: TRBV28; d_gene: -; CDR3aa: CASIRGSSGNTIYF; CDR3nt: TGTGCCTCAATTAGGGGGAGCTCTGGAAACACCATATATTTT
j_gene: TRBJ1-4; abundance: -; v_gene: TRBV6-5; d_gene: -; CDR3aa: CASRLYPDSYEKLFF; CDR3nt: TGTGCCAGCAGGCTGTATCCGGACAGTTATGAAAAACTGTTTTTT
j_gene: TRBJ2-6; abundance: -; v_gene: TRBV11-2; d_gene: -; CDR3aa: CASSTLGGTNGANVLTF; CDR3nt: TGTGCCAGCAGCACCCTAGGGGGAACCAATGGGGCCAACGTCCTGACTTTC
j_gene: TRBJ2-2; abundance: once; v_gene: TRBV13; d_gene: -; CDR3aa: CASSTTGTTNTGELFF; CDR3nt: TGTGCCAGCAGCACAACCGGGACAACGAACACCGGGGAGCTGTTTTTT
j_gene: TRBJ2-5; abundance: once; v_gene: TRBV5-4; d_gene: TRBD2; CDR3aa: CASSLGLAGQGGEQETQYF; CDR3nt: TGTGCCAGCAGCTTGGGCCTAGCGGGCCAAGGGGGGGAACAAGAGACCCAGTACTTC
j_gene: TRBJ2-2; abundance: -; v_gene: TRBV11-3; d_gene: TRBD2; CDR3aa: CASSSSGGAIGELFF; CDR3nt: TGTGCCAGCAGCTCTAGCGGGGGGGCTATCGGGGAGCTGTTTTTT
j_gene: TRBJ2-5; abundance: -; v_gene: TRBV12-5; d_gene: -; CDR3aa: CASGRDTQETQYF; CDR3nt: TGTGCTAGTGGCCGGGACACCCAAGAGACCCAGTACTTC
j_gene: TRBJ1-3; abundance: -; v_gene: TRBV5-1; d_gene: TRBD1; CDR3aa: CASSLGWTGIGNTIYF; CDR3nt: TGCGCCAGCAGCTTGGGATGGACAGGGATAGGAAACACCATATATTTT
j_gene: TRBJ2-3; abundance: -; v_gene: TRBV7-2; d_gene: -; CDR3aa: CASSPQGHTDTQYF; CDR3nt: TGTGCCAGCAGCCCGCAGGGGCACACAGATACGCAGTATTTT
j_gene: TRBJ1-1; abundance: few; v_gene: TRBV18; d_gene: -; CDR3aa: CASSPPGYGALYTEAFF; CDR3nt: TGTGCCAGCTCACCACCCGGGTATGGGGCCCTCTACACTGAAGCTTTCTTT
j_gene: TRBJ1-2; abundance: -; v_gene: TRBV5-4; d_gene: TRBD1; CDR3aa: CASSRGQGQSGYTF; CDR3nt: TGTGCCAGCAGCCGGGGACAGGGGCAAAGCGGCTACACCTTC
j_gene: TRBJ1-1; abundance: -; v_gene: TRBV29-1; d_gene: -; CDR3aa: CSTEGGGRTEAFF; CDR3nt: TGCAGCACCGAAGGGGGGGGCAGGACTGAAGCTTTCTTT